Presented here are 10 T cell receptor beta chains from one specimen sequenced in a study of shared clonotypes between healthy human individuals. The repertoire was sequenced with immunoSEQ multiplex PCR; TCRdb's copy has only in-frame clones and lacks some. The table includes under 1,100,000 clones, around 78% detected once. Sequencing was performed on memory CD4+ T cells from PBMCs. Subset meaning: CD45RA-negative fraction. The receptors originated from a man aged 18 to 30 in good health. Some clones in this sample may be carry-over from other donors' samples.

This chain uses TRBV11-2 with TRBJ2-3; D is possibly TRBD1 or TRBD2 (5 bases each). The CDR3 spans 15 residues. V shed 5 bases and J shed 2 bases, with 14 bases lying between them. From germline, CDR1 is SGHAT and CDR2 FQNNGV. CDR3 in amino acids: CASSQLGAYTDTQYF. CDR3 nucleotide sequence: TGTGCCAGCAGCCAGCTCGGGGCGTACACAGATACGCAGTATTTT.

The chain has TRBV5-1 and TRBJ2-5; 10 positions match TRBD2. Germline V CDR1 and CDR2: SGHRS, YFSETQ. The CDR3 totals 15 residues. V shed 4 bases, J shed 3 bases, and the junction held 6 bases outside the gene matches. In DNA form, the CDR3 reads TGCGCCAGCAGCGGATCCGGGACTAGCGAAGAGACCCAGTACTTC. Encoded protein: CASSGSGTSEETQYF.

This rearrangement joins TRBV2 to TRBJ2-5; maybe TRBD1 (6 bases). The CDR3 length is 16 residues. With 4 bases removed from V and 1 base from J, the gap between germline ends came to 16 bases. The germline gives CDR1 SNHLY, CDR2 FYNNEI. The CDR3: CASSGLGDTIQETQYF. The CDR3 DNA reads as TGTGCCAGCAGTGGTTTAGGGGACACAATCCAAGAGACCCAGTACTTC.

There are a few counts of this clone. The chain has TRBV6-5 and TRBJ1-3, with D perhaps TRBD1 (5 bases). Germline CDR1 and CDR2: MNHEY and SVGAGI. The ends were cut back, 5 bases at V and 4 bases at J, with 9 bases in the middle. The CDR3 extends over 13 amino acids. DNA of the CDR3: TGTGCCAGCAGTGGGGGTTCCGGAAACACCATATATTTT. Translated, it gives CASSGGSGNTIYF.

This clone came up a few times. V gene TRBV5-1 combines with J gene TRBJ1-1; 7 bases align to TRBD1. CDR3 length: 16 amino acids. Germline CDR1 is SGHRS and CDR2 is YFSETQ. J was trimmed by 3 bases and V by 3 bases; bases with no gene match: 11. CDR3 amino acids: CASSSALAGGHTEAFF. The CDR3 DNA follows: TGCGCCAGCAGCTCTGCCTTGGCAGGGGGTCACACTGAAGCTTTCTTT.

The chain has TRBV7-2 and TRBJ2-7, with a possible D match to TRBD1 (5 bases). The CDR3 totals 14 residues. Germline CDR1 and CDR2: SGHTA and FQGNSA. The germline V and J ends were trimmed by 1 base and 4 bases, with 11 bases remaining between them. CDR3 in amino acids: CASSLGAGRYEQYF. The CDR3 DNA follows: TGTGCCAGCAGCTTAGGCGCAGGGCGGTACGAGCAGTACTTC.

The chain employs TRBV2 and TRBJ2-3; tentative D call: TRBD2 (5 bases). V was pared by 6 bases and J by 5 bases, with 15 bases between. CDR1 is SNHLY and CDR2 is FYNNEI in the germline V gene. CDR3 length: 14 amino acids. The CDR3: CASSIQPRGDTQYF. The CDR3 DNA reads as TGTGCCAGCAGCATCCAGCCTCGGGGAGATACGCAGTATTTT.

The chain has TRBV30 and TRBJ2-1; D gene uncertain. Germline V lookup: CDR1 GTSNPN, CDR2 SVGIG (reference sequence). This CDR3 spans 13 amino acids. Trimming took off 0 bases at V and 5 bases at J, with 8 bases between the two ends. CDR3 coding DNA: TGTGCCTGGAGTGTTGGCGGCAACAATGAGCAGTTCTTC. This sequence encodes CAWSVGGNNEQFF.

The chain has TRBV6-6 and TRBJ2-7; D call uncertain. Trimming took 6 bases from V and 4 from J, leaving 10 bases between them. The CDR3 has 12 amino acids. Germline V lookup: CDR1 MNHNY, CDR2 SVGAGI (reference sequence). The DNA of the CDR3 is TGTGCCAGCAGCGGCTTGGGGTACGAGCAGTACTTC. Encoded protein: CASSGLGYEQYF.

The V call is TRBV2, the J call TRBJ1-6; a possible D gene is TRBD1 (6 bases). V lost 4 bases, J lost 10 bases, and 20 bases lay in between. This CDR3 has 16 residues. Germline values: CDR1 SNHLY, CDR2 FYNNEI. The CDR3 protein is CASSVRRAGVESPLHF. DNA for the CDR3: TGTGCCAGCAGTGTGCGTCGGGCAGGGGTTGAGTCACCCCTCCACTTT.